The 11 T cell receptor beta chains in this list originate from one sample, sequenced in a study of blood T cell repertoires in COVID-19. Repertoires were generated with immunoSEQ multiplex PCR, while TCRdb's copy carries only in-frame clones and drops some. The table includes more than 100,000 clones, 55% to 75% detected once. Sequences were obtained from peripheral blood. The receptor source for this set is a human donor with acute or convalescent COVID-19. The donor label of this sample is uncertain.

The chain is built from TRBV19 and TRBJ1-6; D not resolved. The V end lost 5 bases, the J end lost 9 bases, and 11 bases lay between the germline ends. Germline V CDR1 and CDR2: LNHDA, SQIVND (reference sequence). CDR3 size: 13 residues. In nucleotides, the CDR3 is TGTGCCAGTAGTTTACCGAGAGCTTCACCCCTCCACTTT. This gives the protein CASSLPRASPLHF.

The chain carries TRBV30 and TRBJ2-5; 8 positions agree with TRBD1. Germline V gene data show CDR1 as GTSNPN and CDR2 as SVGIG (reference sequence). The CDR3 sequence is 13 residues long. With V trimmed by 4 bases and J by 4 bases, 5 bases remained unmatched. In DNA, the CDR3 is TGTGCCTGGAAGGACAGGGTTCCAGAGACCCAGTACTTC. It translates to CAWKDRVPETQYF.

This rearrangement joins TRBV4-2 to TRBJ1-6, with D possibly TRBD1 on 5 matching bases. The length of the CDR3 is 15 residues. The germline gives CDR1 LGHNA, CDR2 YNFKEQ. V was pared by 0 bases and J by 9 bases, with 12 bases between. The DNA for the CDR3 is TGTGCCAGCAGCCAAGATCGGGCAGGGTCTTCACCCCTCCACTTT. It translates to CASSQDRAGSSPLHF.

CDR3 protein: CASSYSRGNYGYTF. DNA of the CDR3: TGTGCCAGCAGTTACTCTAGGGGTAACTATGGCTACACCTTC. V usage is TRBV6-5 and J usage is TRBJ1-2, with D perhaps matching TRBD1 (5 bases). The germline V gene has CDR1 MNHEY and CDR2 SVGAGI. The CDR3 totals 14 residues. With 0 bases removed from V and 1 base from J, the gap between germline ends came to 6 bases.

The V gene is TRBV5-6, the J gene TRBJ2-7; TRBD2 might be the D (6 bases). CDR1 SGHDT and CDR2 YYEEEE come from the germline V gene. Trimming left V 4 bases short and J 4 bases short, with 18 bases between. The CDR3 has 15 residues. This CDR3 is CASSRGTTIGYEQYV. CDR3 DNA: TGTGCCAGCAGCCGCGGGACGACCATCGGGTACGAGCAGTACGTC.

This chain uses TRBV7-6 with TRBJ2-2; possible D gene TRBD1, 6 bases. The CDR3 has 15 residues. Looked up from germline, CDR1 is SGHVS and CDR2 is FNYEAQ. V was shortened by 5 bases and J by 5 bases, with 15 bases between the two germline ends. The CDR3 region has the DNA TGTGCCAGCAGCAATACCGGGACAATAACCGGGGAGCTGTTTTTT. This codes for CASSNTGTITGELFF.

The chain recombines TRBV18 with TRBJ1-2; tentative D call: TRBD1 (5 bases). With 0 bases removed from V and 4 bases from J, the gap between germline ends came to 12 bases. The CDR3 has 15 amino acids. Germline V CDR1 and CDR2: KGHSH, LQKENI. CDR3 in DNA: TGTGCCAGCTCACCACCCCCGGGGGTAGGCTATGGCTACACCTTC. Residues: CASSPPPGVGYGYTF.

The J gene is TRBJ1-1, the V gene TRBV7-9; D unclear. In germline, CDR1 is SEHNR, CDR2 FQNEAQ (reference sequence). Trimming took 10 bases from V and 0 from J, leaving 9 bases between them. This CDR3 comprises 12 residues. CDR3 in amino acids: CATLGLNTEAFF. In nucleotides, the CDR3 is TGTGCCACCCTAGGCTTGAACACTGAAGCTTTCTTT.

The chain joins TRBV24-1 to TRBJ2-3; 8 nucleotides line up with TRBD2. From germline, CDR1 is KGHDR and CDR2 SFDVKD. The CDR3 consists of 14 residues. V lost 5 bases, J lost 4 bases, and 4 bases stayed unmatched. The CDR3 DNA is TGTGCCACCAGTGTCGGGGGGGCCTCAGATACGCAGTATTTT. Amino acid sequence: CATSVGGASDTQYF.

There are a few counts of this clone. The V gene is TRBV7-2, the J gene TRBJ2-1; the D gene is possibly TRBD2 (7 bases). CDR3 length: 15 residues. Between the trimmed V and J ends, which lost 7 bases and 7 bases, there was a span of 20 bases. Germline CDR1 is SGHTA and CDR2 is FQGNSA. The CDR3 nucleotides are TGTGCCAGCACCTGGGGGGGGCCAGAGTCAAATGAGCAGTTCTTC. Protein: CASTWGGPESNEQFF.

The chain couples TRBV10-3 to TRBJ1-5; the match to TRBD1 covers 9 bases. This CDR3 spans 15 amino acids. V gave up 3 bases and J gave up 7 bases; unmatched junction bases: 7. The germline V gene encodes CDR1 ENHRY and CDR2 SYGVKD. The CDR3 loop is CAISEGQGWNQPQHF. DNA for the CDR3: TGTGCCATCAGTGAAGGACAGGGGTGGAACCAGCCCCAGCATTTT.